These T cell receptor beta chains were read from a single sample in a study of immune evolution from preneoplasia to lung adenocarcinoma. Some clones are missing from TCRdb's copy, which holds only in-frame ones; the method was immunoSEQ multiplex PCR. The sample carries around 3,000 clones, about 88% recorded once. The sequencing sample was made of FFPE invasive lung adenocarcinoma tissue. All receptors derive from a person between 65 and 79 years old with invasive lung adenocarcinoma. The CDR3 runs from the conserved cysteine through the conserved F or W. A D gene is named only where the DNA matches it firmly. Clone size, where shown, is once, few, many, or a class for clones that have expanded.

V	J	length	D	size	CDR3	DNA
TRBV28	TRBJ1-5	14	TRBD1	NA	CASSSDRGGQPQHF	TGTGCCAGCAGCTCAGACAGGGGCGGTCAGCCCCAGCATTTT
TRBV6-5	TRBJ2-7	14	TRBD1	NA	CASRPGRGLNEQYF	TGTGCCAGCAGACCTGGTAGGGGGCTCAACGAGCAGTACTTC
TRBV27	TRBJ2-3	13	TRBD1	few	CASRTGAVDTQYF	TGTGCCAGCCGGACAGGGGCCGTAGATACGCAGTATTTT
TRBV28	TRBJ1-4	14	NA	NA	CASATGQSNEKLFF	TGTGCCAGCGCTACGGGGCAGTCAAATGAAAAACTGTTTTTT
TRBV9	TRBJ2-7	14	NA	NA	CASSVGKGLDEQYF	TGTGCCAGCAGCGTAGGAAAAGGCTTGGACGAGCAGTACTTC
TRBV6-1	TRBJ2-5	14	TRBD1	NA	CASSGGTGQETQYF	TGTGCCAGCAGTGGCGGGACAGGCCAAGAGACCCAGTACTTC
TRBV10-3	TRBJ1-5	15	NA	NA	CAISEGGLSNQPQHF	TGTGCCATCAGTGAGGGTGGGTTGAGCAATCAGCCCCAGCATTTT
TRBV29-1	TRBJ2-7	13	NA	NA	CSVGTAEPYEQYF	TGCAGCGTAGGGACGGCGGAGCCCTACGAGCAGTACTTC
TRBV6-4	TRBJ2-7	14	NA	NA	CASVTPPAFYEQYF	TGTGCCAGCGTAACCCCCCCGGCATTCTACGAGCAGTACTTC
TRBV11-3	TRBJ2-3	15	NA	NA	CASSLEGRVEDTQYF	TGTGCCAGCAGCTTAGAGGGAAGGGTGGAAGATACGCAGTATTTT
TRBV27	TRBJ2-3	14	TRBD1	NA	CASSPSTGGDTQYF	TGTGCCAGCAGTCCTTCGACAGGGGGAGATACGCAGTATTTT
TRBV28	TRBJ1-1	14	TRBD1	NA	CASREGAGSTEAFF	TGTGCCAGCAGAGAGGGGGCGGGGAGCACTGAAGCTTTCTTT
TRBV7-3	TRBJ2-5	13	NA	NA	CASSSIGGATQYF	TGTGCCAGCAGCTCTATTGGGGGGGCGACCCAGTACTTC
TRBV5-4	TRBJ2-5	15	NA	few	CASSQDQGRGETQYF	TGTGCCAGCAGCCAGGATCAGGGGCGAGGAGAGACCCAGTACTTC
TRBV9	TRBJ1-2	14	NA	NA	CASSADGRPYGYTF	TGTGCCAGCAGCGCCGATGGACGTCCCTATGGCTACACCTTC
TRBV29-1	TRBJ2-3	13	NA	once	CSVFLYNTDTQYF	TGCAGCGTTTTCCTATATAACACAGATACGCAGTATTTT
TRBV9	TRBJ2-3	14	TRBD1	NA	CASSRQGAADTQYF	TGTGCCAGCAGTCGACAGGGGGCCGCTGATACGCAGTATTTT
TRBV4-3	TRBJ1-4	15	NA	NA	CASSPSSLWGEKLFF	TGCGCCAGCAGCCCTAGTTCCCTCTGGGGTGAAAAACTGTTTTTT
TRBV18	TRBJ1-1	16	NA	few	CASSPIPITGNTEAFF	TGTGCCAGCTCACCCATCCCGATCACAGGGAACACTGAAGCTTTCTTT
TRBV4-1	TRBJ2-3	15	NA	NA	CASSYRQVFADTQYF	TGCGCCAGCAGCTACAGACAGGTTTTCGCAGATACGCAGTATTTT
TRBV4-2	TRBJ2-3	15	TRBD2	NA	CASSPRGERADTQYF	TGTGCCAGCAGCCCCCGGGGGGAACGGGCAGATACGCAGTATTTT
TRBV11-3	TRBJ2-1	14	NA	NA	CASSHGGPYNEQFF	TGTGCCAGCAGCCACGGAGGACCCTACAATGAGCAGTTCTTC
TRBV7-2	TRBJ1-4	14	TRBD1	NA	CASSAGGPNEKLFF	TGTGCCAGCAGCGCAGGGGGGCCTAATGAAAAACTGTTTTTT
TRBV20-1	TRBJ1-3	11	NA	NA	CSALTRNTIYF	TGCAGTGCTTTGACAAGAAACACCATATATTTT
TRBV28	TRBJ1-1	13	NA	NA	CASSLFGTGEAFF	TGTGCCAGCAGTTTATTCGGCACCGGTGAAGCTTTCTTT
TRBV7-2	TRBJ2-1	15	TRBD2	NA	CASRAGLAAHNEQFF	TGTGCCAGCAGGGCGGGACTAGCGGCCCACAATGAGCAGTTCTTC